A single sample is the source of the 8 T cell receptor beta chains below, sequenced in a study of cytomegalovirus exposure and HLA in healthy donors. The PCR made use of 60 Vbeta and 13 Jbeta primers. Some clones are missing from TCRdb's copy, which holds only in-frame ones; the method was immunoSEQ multiplex PCR. The sample table sets out some 40,000 clones. Sequencing was carried out using PBMCs. These TCRs come from a human donor in good health.

V is TRBV7-9 and J is TRBJ2-5; maybe TRBD2 (6 bases). Deletions cut 0 bases from V and 4 bases from J, with 9 bases between. In germline, CDR1 is SEHNR, CDR2 FQNEAQ (reference sequence). The CDR3 runs to 14 residues. CDR3 residues: CASSLAGGGETQYF. In DNA, the CDR3 is TGTGCCAGCAGCTTAGCGGGGGGAGGAGAGACCCAGTACTTC.

CDR3 region: CASRSQGNTGELFF. In DNA form, the CDR3 reads TGTGCCAGCAGGAGCCAGGGGAATACCGGGGAGCTGTTTTTT. The chain joins TRBV7-8 to TRBJ2-2; tentative D call: TRBD1 (6 bases). The CDR3 covers 14 residues. Deletions cut 6 bases from V and 5 bases from J, with 13 bases between. Germline values: CDR1 SGHVS, CDR2 FQNEAQ.

The chain links TRBV5-1 to TRBJ2-7, with a possible D match to TRBD1 (6 bases). The ends were cut back, 0 bases at V and 0 bases at J, with 10 bases in the middle. The CDR3 spans 15 residues. Germline-derived CDR1 and CDR2 are SGHRS and YFSETQ. DNA of the CDR3: TGCGCCAGCAGCTTGGAAGGGGGTGGCTCCTACGAGCAGTACTTC. It yields the protein CASSLEGGGSYEQYF.

This sequence joins TRBV7-9 and TRBJ2-1; 7 bases agree with TRBD1. The CDR3 runs to 15 residues. With V trimmed by 5 bases and J by 4 bases, 8 bases remained unmatched. Germline values: CDR1 SEHNR, CDR2 FQNEAQ (reference sequence). CDR3 sequence (DNA): TGTGCCAGCAGCCCGAGACAGGGTTCGTACAATGAGCAGTTCTTC. This sequence encodes CASSPRQGSYNEQFF.

CDR3 residues: CASSVNSAAAYGYTF. DNA for the CDR3: TGTGCCAGCAGCGTAAACTCGGCGGCCGCCTATGGCTACACCTTC. The chain recombines TRBV9 with TRBJ1-2; no clear D. The CDR3 runs 15 residues. Deletions cut 1 base from V and 4 bases from J, with 14 bases between. CDR1 and CDR2 from the germline V gene are SGDLS and YYNGEE. The complete variable domain, with remaining parts taken from reference TRBV9 and TRBJ1-2, reads DSGVTQTPKHLITATGQRVTLRCSPRSGDLSVYWYQQSLDQGLQFLIQYYNGEERAKGNILERFSAQQFPDLHSELNLSSLELGDSALYFCASSVNSAAAYGYTFGSGTRLTVV.

The rearrangement uses TRBV18 and TRBJ2-1, with a possible D match to TRBD2 (5 bases). Trimming pared 2 bases from V and 3 bases from J, leaving 5 bases between. Per the germline V gene, CDR1 is KGHSH and CDR2 is LQKENI. There are 13 residues in the CDR3. The CDR3 DNA follows: TGTGCCAGCTCACCAGAGGGCTACAATGAGCAGTTCTTC. Translated, it gives CASSPEGYNEQFF. Using reference TRBV18 and TRBJ2-1 for the parts outside the CDR3, the full variable domain is NAGVMQNPRHLVRRRGQEARLRCSPMKGHSHVYWYRQLPEEGLKFMVYLQKENIIDESGMPKERFSAEFPKEGPSILRIQQVVRGDSAAYFCASSPEGYNEQFFGPGTRLTVL.

The chain employs TRBV9 and TRBJ1-1; 10 nucleotides line up with TRBD1. Unmatched junction bases numbered 7, after V lost 4 bases and J lost 4 bases. The CDR3 extends over 15 amino acids. CDR1 and CDR2 (germline): SGDLS, YYNGEE. This chain's CDR3 is CASSPGDRGATEAFF. The CDR3 bases are TGTGCCAGCAGCCCAGGGGACAGGGGCGCCACTGAAGCTTTCTTT.

The chain employs TRBV11-3 and TRBJ2-2; D remains ambiguous. V lost 2 bases to trimming and J lost 2 bases, with 6 bases between them. CDR3 length: 14 residues. Germline V CDR1 and CDR2: SGHNT, YENEEA. This chain's CDR3 is CASSLFLNTGELFF. CDR3 in DNA: TGTGCCAGCAGCTTATTCCTCAACACCGGGGAGCTGTTTTTT.